This T cell receptor (beta chain) originates from a study of human T cells and chemical hapten exposure. This clonotype was detected many times. One junction end does not reproduce the germline sequence, and a read error may be involved. In the original analysis: 90,000 to 100,000 TCRs per sample was the median, with a range of about 20,000 to 700,000. From the RACE reads, TCRdb called clonotypes with MiXCR, one entry per CDR3 protein. What appears here as the V and J calls and clone size reflects TCRdb's work, not the paper's. This repertoire shows 99,000 or so distinct CDR3 sequences, 11% found once; its top ten account for around 3.1%. The CDR3 sequence is 14 residues long. Germline CDR1 and CDR2: MNHNY and SVGAGI (reference sequence). Time point given: pre-sensitization, week 0. Treatment of the sample: therapeutic diphenylcyclopropenone sensitization with weekly scalp DPC.

The sample here was whole blood, taken in connection with sensitization to the hapten diphenylcyclopropenone (DPC). The chain links TRBV6-6 to TRBJ1-2; D remains ambiguous. This TCR was recovered from a woman in her sixties with alopecia areata. Some clones in this sample may be carry-over from other donors' samples. The CDR3 loop reads CASSDSTLSYGYTF. CDR3 nucleotide sequence: TGTGCCAGCAGTGACTCCACTCTGAGTTATGGCTACACCTTC.